The clone carrying this TCR beta chain was seen only a few times. No antigen is known for it. The protocol was immunoSEQ multiplex PCR, while the TCRdb copy is restricted to in-frame clones and leaves out a portion. The sample records 120,000 or so clones, around 88% being singletons. This sample is part of a study of T cell responses to AZD1222 COVID-19 vaccine. The CDR3 is 12 residues long. Trimming shortened V by 3 bases and J by 9 bases, and 9 bases separated the two germline ends. General study points: A reported finding is that nearly half of spike-specific TCRs target unmutated variant regions.

Material: peripheral blood, obtained on day 0 of AZD1222 vaccination. This receptor was identified in an adult in good health. V is TRBV12-3 or TRBV12-4 and J is TRBJ1-5; no firm D call. The CDR3 DNA reads TGTGCCAGCAGTTTGGTAGAGAGGCCCCAGCATTTT. Translated: CASSLVERPQHF.